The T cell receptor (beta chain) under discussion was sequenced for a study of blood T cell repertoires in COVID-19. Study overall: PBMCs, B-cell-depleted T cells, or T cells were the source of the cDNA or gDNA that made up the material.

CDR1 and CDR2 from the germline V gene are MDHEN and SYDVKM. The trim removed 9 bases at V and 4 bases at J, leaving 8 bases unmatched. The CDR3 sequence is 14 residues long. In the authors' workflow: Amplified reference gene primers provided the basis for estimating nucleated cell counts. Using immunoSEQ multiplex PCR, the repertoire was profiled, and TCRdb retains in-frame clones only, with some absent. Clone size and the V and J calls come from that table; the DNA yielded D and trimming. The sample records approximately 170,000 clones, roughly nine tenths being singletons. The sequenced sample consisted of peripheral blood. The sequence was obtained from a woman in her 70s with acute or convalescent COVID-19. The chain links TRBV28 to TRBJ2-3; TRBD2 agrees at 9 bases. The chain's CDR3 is CASTLAGVPDTQYF. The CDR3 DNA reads TGTGCCAGTACATTAGCGGGAGTCCCAGATACGCAGTATTTT.